Sequencing of this TCR beta chain was carried out in a study of PD-L1 blockade in urothelial cancer. Study as a whole: Analyses used blood from 3 weeks (second dose) and 6 weeks after treatment start.

The time point: peripheral blood 6 weeks after treatment start. Patients were living with locally advanced or metastatic urothelial carcinoma. Synthetic templates analogous to TCR were spiked into all PCRs individually. Method: immunoSEQ multiplex PCR; TCRdb's copy keeps in-frame clones and lacks some. The sample has some 50,000 clones, roughly 88% seen once. J lost 5 bases, V lost 4 bases, and 7 bases had no gene match. The germline CDR1 and CDR2 sequences are MDHEN and SYDVKM. The CDR3 length is 14 residues. The clonotype originates from a man in his fifties with urothelial cancer. The chain uses TRBV28 and TRBJ2-7; TRBD1 aligns across 8 bases. This sample comprised PBMCs, obtained around atezolizumab (anti-PD-L1) treatment. CDR3 protein: CASSSPGQGDEQYF. The CDR3 nucleotides read TGTGCCAGCAGTTCTCCCGGACAGGGAGACGAGCAGTACTTC.